Following are 24 T cell receptor beta chains from one sample sequenced in a study of cytomegalovirus exposure and HLA in healthy donors. TCRdb keeps only in-frame clones here, not all; method: immunoSEQ multiplex PCR. The sample includes about 150,000 clones, around nine tenths of them seen just once. The sequenced sample consisted of PBMCs. These receptors all stem from a man between 18 and 35 years old in good health and CMV-seropositive.

V usage is TRBV14 and J usage is TRBJ2-5, with D maybe TRBD2 (6 bases). Germline CDR1 and CDR2: SGHDN and FVKESK. Trimming left V 2 bases short and J 5 bases short, with 15 bases between. CDR3 size: 15 residues. CDR3 sequence reads: CASSQTSPPRETQYF. As DNA, the CDR3 is TGTGCCAGCAGCCAAACTAGCCCCCCCCGGGAGACCCAGTACTTC. The full variable domain, with the rest looked up from reference TRBV14 and TRBJ2-5, is EAGVTQFPSHSVIEKGQTVTLRCDPISGHDNLYWYRRVMGKEIKFLLHFVKESKQDESGMPNNRFLAERTGGTYSTLKVQPAELEDSGVYFCASSQTSPPRETQYFGPGTRLLVL.

The rearrangement links TRBV4-1 to TRBJ2-5; 13 nucleotides agree with TRBD2. This CDR3 contains 18 residues. V shed 1 base and J 0 bases; nucleotides not matched to a gene: 5. The V gene's germline CDR1 is MGHRA and CDR2 YSYEKL. This chain's CDR3 is CASSQGRLAGGNQETQYF. The CDR3 DNA follows: TGCGCCAGCAGCCAAGGGAGACTAGCGGGGGGAAACCAAGAGACCCAGTACTTC.

The V call is TRBV19, the J call TRBJ1-4, with TRBD1 matching 7 bases. V shed 5 bases and J 5 bases; nucleotides not matched to a gene: 8. Per the germline V gene, CDR1 is LNHDA and CDR2 is SQIVND (reference sequence). The CDR3 contains 15 residues. The CDR3 loop is CASSAIQGMNEKLFF. CDR3 sequence (DNA): TGTGCCAGTAGTGCTATACAGGGGATGAATGAAAAACTGTTTTTT.

J is TRBJ1-2 and V is TRBV4-3; 8 nucleotides line up with TRBD1. Looked up from germline, CDR1 is LGHNA and CDR2 is YSLEER. J lost 2 bases, V lost 4 bases, and 9 bases had no gene match. CDR3 length: 16 amino acids. CDR3 bases: TGCGCCAGCAGCCGAGGACAGGGAACACCAAACTATGGCTACACCTTC. As protein: CASSRGQGTPNYGYTF.

This rearrangement joins TRBV10-2 to TRBJ2-1; TRBD2 aligns across 9 bases. The CDR3 extends over 15 amino acids. Losses at the gene ends were 5 bases for V and 4 bases for J; bases not matched to a gene: 6. The V gene's germline CDR1 is WSHSY and CDR2 SAAADI. The CDR3 nucleotides read TGCGCCAGCAGTAGGCTAGCGGGGACGTACAATGAGCAGTTCTTC. Protein sequence: CASSRLAGTYNEQFF.

The genes are TRBV6-6 and TRBJ2-7; D gene unclear. V was shortened by 4 bases and J by 0 bases, with 7 bases between the two germline ends. CDR1 and CDR2 from the germline V gene are MNHNY and SVGAGI (reference sequence). This CDR3 spans 13 amino acids. Here the CDR3 DNA reads TGTGCCAGCAGTTGGGCCCGCTCCTACGAGCAGTACTTC. Protein product: CASSWARSYEQYF.

The chain joins TRBV7-2 to TRBJ1-1; no clear D. Germline V gene sequence: CDR1 SGHTA, CDR2 FQGNSA. V shed 3 bases and J shed 7 bases, with 15 bases lying between them. CDR3 length equals 14 residues. Written as DNA, the CDR3 is TGTGCCAGCAGCTTCGACTATTCTTCGTTTGAAGCTTTCTTT. The encoded protein is CASSFDYSSFEAFF.

The chain recombines TRBV6-1 with TRBJ1-2; D call uncertain. V dropped 4 bases and J dropped 4 bases, with 10 bases sitting between them. The germline V gene encodes CDR1 MNHNS and CDR2 SASEGT. This CDR3 region has 13 residues. The CDR3 DNA reads as TGTGCCAGCAGTGTTGTGGAGTCCTATGGCTACACCTTC. As protein: CASSVVESYGYTF.

The rearrangement links TRBV9 to TRBJ1-4, with D possibly being TRBD1 (6 bases). Trimming stripped 0 bases from V and 3 bases from J, with 9 bases between. Germline CDR1 SGDLS, CDR2 YYNGEE. The CDR3 is made up of 15 amino acids. The CDR3: CASSVGGHANEKLFF. CDR3 nucleotide sequence: TGTGCCAGCAGCGTAGGGGGACATGCTAATGAAAAACTGTTTTTT.

This chain joins TRBV5-6 and TRBJ1-1, with D perhaps matching TRBD1 (5 bases). Germline loops: CDR1 SGHDT, CDR2 YYEEEE. V gave up 0 bases and J gave up 0 bases, with 15 bases separating them. The CDR3 runs to 17 residues. Here the CDR3 reads CASSLARGGRLNTEAFF. DNA of the CDR3: TGTGCCAGCAGCTTGGCCCGGGGGGGAAGGCTGAACACTGAAGCTTTCTTT.

This chain connects TRBV2 to TRBJ2-7, with D tentatively TRBD2 (6 bases). This CDR3 has 14 amino acids. Between the trimmed V and J ends, which lost 10 bases and 1 base, there was a span of 17 bases. Germline V gene lookup returns CDR1 SNHLY and CDR2 FYNNEI. For the CDR3, the DNA is TGTGCCACCACCGGGAGCTCCAAATCCTACGAGCAGTACTTC. This gives the protein CATTGSSKSYEQYF.

The V call is TRBV6-5, the J call TRBJ2-7; 9 nucleotides agree with TRBD1. This CDR3 is 15 amino acids long. Germline CDR1 MNHEY, CDR2 SVGAGI. The trim removed 6 bases at V and 3 bases at J, leaving 9 bases unmatched. CDR3 amino acids: CASRNPGTGFYEQYF. In nucleotides, the CDR3 is TGTGCCAGCAGGAACCCCGGGACAGGGTTCTACGAGCAGTACTTC.

The J gene is TRBJ1-1, the V gene TRBV5-1; D gene unclear. There are 13 residues in the CDR3. V lost 0 bases, J lost 8 bases, and 11 bases lay in between. CDR1 is SGHRS, CDR2 YFSETQ, per germline. The chain's CDR3 is CASSLVVSGEAFF. Here the CDR3 DNA reads TGCGCCAGCAGCTTGGTTGTCTCGGGAGAAGCTTTCTTT.

The V and J genes are TRBV13 and TRBJ2-6; 8 bases are shared with TRBD1. Germline assignment: CDR1 PRHDT and CDR2 FYEKMQ (reference sequence). The CDR3 totals 19 residues. The ends lost 5 bases at V and 0 bases at J; junction bases unmatched: 12. CDR3 sequence reads: CASSPPPGTGVSGANVLTF. The CDR3 bases are TGTGCCAGCAGCCCACCTCCCGGGACAGGTGTCTCTGGGGCCAACGTCCTGACTTTC.

This clone occurred once. The V call is TRBV29-1, the J call TRBJ1-1, with D maybe TRBD1 (5 bases). CDR3 length: 12 amino acids. CDR1 and CDR2 (germline): SQVTM, ANQGSEA. Trimming pared 4 bases from V and 1 base from J, leaving 7 bases between. CDR3 DNA sequence: TGCAGCGTTGGACAGCCGAACACTGAAGCTTTCTTT. Translating gives CSVGQPNTEAFF.

This rearrangement joins TRBV9 to TRBJ2-7; the match to TRBD2 covers 9 bases. Per the germline V gene, CDR1 is SGDLS and CDR2 is YYNGEE. The CDR3 totals 16 residues. With 3 bases clipped from V and 5 bases from J, the junction kept 12 bases outside the gene matches. The CDR3, as DNA: TGTGCCAGCAGCGCGCAGAGGGGGACTAGCAGCCACGAGCAGTACTTC. Its translation is CASSAQRGTSSHEQYF. The whole variable domain, filled in from reference TRBV9 and TRBJ2-7, reads DSGVTQTPKHLITATGQRVTLRCSPRSGDLSVYWYQQSLDQGLQFLIQYYNGEERAKGNILERFSAQQFPDLHSELNLSSLELGDSALYFCASSAQRGTSSHEQYFGPGTRLTVT.

The chain carries TRBV4-1 and TRBJ1-1; 9 nucleotides match TRBD1. Trimming cost V 4 bases and J 4 bases; bases outside gene matches: 7. The CDR3 consists of 15 residues. Germline CDR1 MGHRA, CDR2 YSYEKL. The chain's CDR3 is CASSLPTGGTTEAFF. The CDR3 region has the DNA TGCGCCAGCAGCCTCCCGACAGGGGGAACCACTGAAGCTTTCTTT.

This chain uses TRBV19 with TRBJ1-5; possibly TRBD1 for D (5 bases). Germline CDR1 LNHDA, CDR2 SQIVND (reference sequence). Trimming removed 5 bases from V and 3 bases from J, with 8 bases in between. The CDR3 is 13 amino acids. The CDR3 DNA reads TGTGCCAGTAGTCCGACAGACAATCAGCCCCAGCATTTT. Translating gives CASSPTDNQPQHF.

The chain recombines TRBV9 with TRBJ1-1; 9 bases are shared with TRBD1. The trim removed 3 bases at V and 0 bases at J, leaving 9 bases unmatched. Germline CDR1 and CDR2: SGDLS and YYNGEE. The length of the CDR3 is 17 residues. CDR3 DNA sequence: TGTGCCAGCAGCGCTGACAGGGGGGATGACTTGAACACTGAAGCTTTCTTT. It encodes CASSADRGDDLNTEAFF.

V usage is TRBV7-9 and J usage is TRBJ1-2, with 9 bases identical to TRBD1. Germline V lookup: CDR1 SEHNR, CDR2 FQNEAQ (reference sequence). V was clipped by 5 bases and J by 8 bases; unmatched bases: 6. This CDR3 comprises 13 residues. CDR3 DNA: TGTGCCAGCAGCCAACAGGGGGCTGGAGGCTACACCTTC. Its translation: CASSQQGAGGYTF.

The chain has TRBV6-6 and TRBJ1-2, with 12 bases matching TRBD1. There are 16 residues in the CDR3. CDR1 is MNHNY, CDR2 SVGAGI, per germline (reference sequence). With 5 bases clipped from V and 8 bases from J, the junction kept 12 bases outside the gene matches. CDR3 region: CASSSPGTGGAGGYTF. The CDR3 DNA reads as TGTGCCAGCAGTAGTCCCGGGACAGGGGGCGCGGGCGGCTACACCTTC.

This clone came up a few times. The chain has TRBV7-3 and TRBJ1-1, with D maybe TRBD1 (6 bases). Germline CDR1 and CDR2: SGHTA and FQGTGA. V lost 3 bases and J lost 5, with 10 bases in between. CDR3 length: 13 residues. CDR3 sequence (DNA): TGTGCCAGCAGCTTTACCAGGGGAACTGAAGCTTTCTTT. This encodes CASSFTRGTEAFF.

Comments on this clone: This is likely an artifact of a read error, given a far larger clone one base away. The J gene is TRBJ2-7, the V gene TRBV5-1, with D possibly matching TRBD1 (5 bases). The CDR3 is made up of 14 amino acids. V was cut by 5 bases and J by 2 bases, with 14 bases left in between. CDR1 and CDR2 from the germline V gene are SGHRS and YFSETQ. In DNA form, the CDR3 reads TGCGCCAGCAGTCCCTCGGACAATCCCTACGAGCAGTACTTC. Residues: CASSPSDNPYEQYF.

The chain is built from TRBV4-3 and TRBJ2-5, with 7 bases matching TRBD2. This CDR3 is built from 17 residues. Per germline, CDR1 LGHNA and CDR2 YSLEER. V shed 0 bases and J 8 bases; nucleotides not matched to a gene: 15. The CDR3 here is CASSQDFGGGTPGTQYF. In DNA form, the CDR3 reads TGCGCCAGCAGCCAAGATTTCGGGGGAGGGACCCCGGGTACCCAGTACTTC.